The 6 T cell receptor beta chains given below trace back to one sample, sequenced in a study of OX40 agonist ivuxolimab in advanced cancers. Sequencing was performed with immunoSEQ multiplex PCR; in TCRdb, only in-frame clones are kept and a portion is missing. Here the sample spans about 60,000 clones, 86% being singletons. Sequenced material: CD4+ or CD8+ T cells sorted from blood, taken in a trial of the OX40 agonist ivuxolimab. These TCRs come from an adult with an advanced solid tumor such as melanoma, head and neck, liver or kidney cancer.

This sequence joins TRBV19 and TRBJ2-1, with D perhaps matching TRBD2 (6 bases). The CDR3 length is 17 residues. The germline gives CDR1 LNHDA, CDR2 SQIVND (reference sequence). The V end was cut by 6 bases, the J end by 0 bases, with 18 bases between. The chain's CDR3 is CASSPRDSPSSYNEQFF. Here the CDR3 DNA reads TGTGCCAGTAGCCCCCGGGACTCCCCGAGCTCCTACAATGAGCAGTTCTTC.

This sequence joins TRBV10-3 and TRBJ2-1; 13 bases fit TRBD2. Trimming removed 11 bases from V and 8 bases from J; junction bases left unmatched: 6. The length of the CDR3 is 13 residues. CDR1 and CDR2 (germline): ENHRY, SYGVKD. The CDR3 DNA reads TGTGCCGTGACTAGCGGGAGGACAGATGAGCAGTTCTTC. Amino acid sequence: CAVTSGRTDEQFF.

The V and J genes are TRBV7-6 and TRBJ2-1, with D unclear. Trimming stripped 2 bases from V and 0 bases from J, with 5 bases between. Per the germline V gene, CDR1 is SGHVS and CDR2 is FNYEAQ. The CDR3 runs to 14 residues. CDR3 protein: CASSLTASYNEQFF. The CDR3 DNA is TGTGCCAGCAGCTTAACAGCCTCCTACAATGAGCAGTTCTTC.

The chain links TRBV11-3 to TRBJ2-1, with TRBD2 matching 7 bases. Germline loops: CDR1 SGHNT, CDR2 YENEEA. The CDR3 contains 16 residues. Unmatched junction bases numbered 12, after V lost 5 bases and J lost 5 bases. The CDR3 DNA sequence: TGTGCCAGCAGCCCTATGCGCGGGAGTCACCACAATGAGCAGTTCTTC. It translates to CASSPMRGSHHNEQFF.

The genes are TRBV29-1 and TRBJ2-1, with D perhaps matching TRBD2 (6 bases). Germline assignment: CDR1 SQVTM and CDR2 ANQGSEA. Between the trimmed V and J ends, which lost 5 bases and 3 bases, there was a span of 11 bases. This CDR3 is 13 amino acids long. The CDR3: CSVRDSDYNEQFF. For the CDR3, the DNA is TGCAGCGTTAGGGACTCCGACTACAATGAGCAGTTCTTC.

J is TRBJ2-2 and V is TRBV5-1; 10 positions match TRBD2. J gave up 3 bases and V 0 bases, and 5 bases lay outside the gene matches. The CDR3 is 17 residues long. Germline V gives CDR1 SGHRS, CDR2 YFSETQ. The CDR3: CASSLGLAGEYTGELFF. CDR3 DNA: TGCGCCAGCAGCTTGGGGCTAGCGGGAGAATACACCGGGGAGCTGTTTTTT.